This TCR beta chain was found in a study of cytomegalovirus exposure and HLA in healthy donors. The study's findings and limits: In a later analysis, productive TCRs from donors in an Asian-associated ancestry cluster reportedly carried fewer N-insertions than the cohort mean. Later, an analysis showed that TCR beta chains associated with HLA were more clonally expanded than others that were equally common.

The PCR used 60 Vbeta and 13 Jbeta primers. The data were produced by immunoSEQ multiplex PCR, yet TCRdb's version contains in-frame clones alone and is incomplete. Of under 90,000 clones in the sample, about nine tenths were seen once. CDR3 length: 16 residues. Between the trimmed V and J ends, which lost 0 bases and 4 bases, there was a span of 16 bases. The germline CDR1 and CDR2 sequences are SGDLS and YYNGEE. With respect to this clone: The antigen is unknown.

Sequencing was done on a sample of PBMCs. The TCR originated in a man between 18 and 35 years old in good health and CMV-seronegative. The chain couples TRBV9 to TRBJ1-1, with a possible D match to TRBD1 (5 bases). CDR3 in DNA: TGTGCCAGCAGCGTAGTGGGCAGGGCTATTGGCACTGAAGCTTTCTTT. As protein: CASSVVGRAIGTEAFF.